This T cell receptor beta chain emerged from a study of T-cell memory formation after mild COVID-19. TCRdb independently ran MiXCR on the 5' RACE reads; one entry per CDR3 protein. Of about 430,000 distinct CDR3 sequences in the sample, 24% are singletons; the top ten hold around 8.7%. CDR1 and CDR2 (germline): MNHEY, SVGEGT. The CDR3 has 19 residues. Trimming took 2 bases from V and 1 from J; bases not matched to a gene: 7. This clonotype occurred a few times. The sample taken for sequencing was PBMCs or a T cell subset sorted from them (not recorded which). This TCR came from an adult woman who had mild COVID-19 (a few samples of this study predate the infection). Cell type and time point are not known. The chain combines TRBV6-2 or TRBV6-3 with TRBJ2-2, with 13 bases fitting TRBD2. This CDR3 is CASSYTGLAGAGNTGELFF. DNA of the CDR3: TGTGCCAGCAGTTACACCGGACTAGCGGGAGCAGGGAACACCGGGGAGCTGTTTTTT.